This TCR beta chain was sequenced for a study of T cell repertoires in cytomegalovirus infection. General observations from the study: The response measured ex vivo was dominated by TCR beta clonotypes (HLA-C-restricted and CMV-specific). Carriage of CMV together with the relevant HLA was identifiable through cumulative public TCR beta family frequency.

The V and J ends lost 6 bases and 2 bases respectively, with 20 bases between them. This CDR3 spans 16 amino acids. Germline V lookup: CDR1 MDHEN, CDR2 SYDVKM. TCRdb re-derived calls from the reads in MiXCR, one entry per CDR3 protein. The repertoire holds 300,000 to 400,000 distinct CDR3 sequences, over 7.5% seen once, with roughly 4.5% in the top ten. This clonotype was recorded at least ten times. Its cognate antigen is unknown. The sample taken for sequencing was PBMCs. The rearrangement uses TRBV28 and TRBJ2-7; D may be TRBD1 or TRBD2 (5 bases each). The sequence was obtained from a human donor in good health (CMV status not recorded). Some clones in this sample may be carry-over from other donors' samples. This CDR3 reads CASSLEPWDRTYEQYF. CDR3 nucleotides: TGTGCCAGCAGCTTGGAACCTTGGGACCGAACCTACGAGCAGTACTTC.